A single sample gave rise to the 30 T cell receptor beta chains below, sequenced in a study of cytomegalovirus exposure and HLA in healthy donors. The PCR was carried out with 60 Vbeta primers and 13 Jbeta primers. This table comes from immunoSEQ multiplex PCR, and its TCRdb copy is limited to in-frame clones, with some not included. The sample totals tens of thousands of clones. Sequencing input: PBMCs. Receptors were obtained from a man aged 25-45 years in good health and CMV-seronegative.

CDR3: CASSALYGEETQYF. CDR3 sequence (DNA): TGTGCCAGCAGCGCGTTGTACGGGGAAGAGACCCAGTACTTC. V gene TRBV9 combines with J gene TRBJ2-5; D is perhaps TRBD2 (5 bases). Trimming removed 3 bases from V and 3 bases from J, with 12 bases in between. The CDR3 has 14 amino acids. Per germline, CDR1 SGDLS and CDR2 YYNGEE.

The chain is built from TRBV6-5 and TRBJ1-1, with 9 bases matching TRBD1. V was pared by 8 bases and J by 3 bases, with 7 bases of the junction left unmatched. The V gene's germline CDR1 is MNHEY and CDR2 SVGAGI. The CDR3 totals 14 residues. As DNA, the CDR3 is TGTGCCAGCCGGGACAGGGCTTCTGACACTGAAGCTTTCTTT. Protein product: CASRDRASDTEAFF.

The chain carries TRBV5-6 and TRBJ1-2, with D possibly TRBD1 on 5 matching bases. V lost 1 base to trimming and J lost 7 bases, with 11 bases between them. Germline values: CDR1 SGHDT, CDR2 YYEEEE. CDR3 length: 13 amino acids. In nucleotides, the CDR3 is TGTGCCAGCAGCTTGCCCGGACAACCTGGCTACACCTTC. It translates to CASSLPGQPGYTF.

V gene TRBV25-1 combines with J gene TRBJ2-7; no clear D. V was trimmed by 5 bases and J by 9 bases, leaving 11 bases between them. The CDR3 length is 11 residues. Germline CDR1 is MGHDK and CDR2 is SYGVNS. The CDR3 sequence is CASSSVLGQYF. The DNA of the CDR3 is TGTGCCAGCAGTTCCGTACTTGGGCAGTACTTC.

V is TRBV10-1 and J is TRBJ2-3; possible D gene TRBD2, 5 bases. The CDR3 is 12 residues long. CDR1 is WNHNN, CDR2 SYGVQD, per germline (reference sequence). V lost 3 bases to trimming and J lost 9 bases, with 10 bases between them. CDR3 DNA sequence: TGCGCCAGCAGTGAAAACGGGGTGACGCAGTATTTT. Residues: CASSENGVTQYF.

The chain carries TRBV19 and TRBJ2-7; D may be TRBD1 (6 bases). V was clipped by 5 bases and J by 5 bases, with 16 bases between them. CDR1 is LNHDA, CDR2 SQIVND, per germline (reference sequence). CDR3 length: 14 residues. This CDR3 is CASSPRPGVHEQYF. The CDR3 DNA reads as TGTGCCAGTAGTCCCCGCCCAGGGGTCCACGAGCAGTACTTC.

The chain couples TRBV27 to TRBJ2-1; D unclear. The length of the CDR3 is 13 residues. The ends were cut back, 2 bases at V and 5 bases at J, with 7 bases in the middle. Germline V gene lookup returns CDR1 MNHEY and CDR2 SMNVEV (reference sequence). The CDR3 bases are TGTGCCAGCAGTTTAGAAGGAGACAATGAGCAGTTCTTC. It translates to CASSLEGDNEQFF.

This clone registers medium-sized (0.01 to 0.1%) by frequency. The rearrangement uses TRBV1 and TRBJ2-7; the DNA was not used to check the table's D call, TRBD2. TRBV1 is a pseudogene segment. This CDR3 region has 15 residues. This CDR3 is CTSSQKPTTDKEQYF. Here the CDR3 DNA reads TGCACCAGCAGCCAGAAACCCACTACGGATAAGGAGCAGTACTTC.

The chain combines TRBV7-3 with TRBJ2-5; the match to TRBD2 covers 7 bases. The CDR3 is made up of 17 amino acids. From germline, CDR1 is SGHTA and CDR2 FQGTGA. With 2 bases clipped from V and 0 bases from J, the junction kept 9 bases outside the gene matches. CDR3: CASSLHGVRGNQETQYF. CDR3 nucleotide sequence: TGTGCCAGCAGCTTACACGGGGTGCGGGGGAACCAAGAGACCCAGTACTTC.

The chain has TRBV7-3 and TRBJ1-2, with a weak D call TRBD1 (6 bases). Deletions cut 6 bases from V and 7 bases from J, with 15 bases between. The CDR3 is 13 residues long. The germline V gene has CDR1 SGHTA and CDR2 FQGTGA. CDR3 region: CASRDSEASGYTF. The CDR3 DNA reads TGTGCCAGCAGGGACAGTGAGGCGAGTGGCTACACCTTC. Based on the CDR3 plus reference TRBV7-3 and TRBJ1-2, the full variable domain is GAGVSQTPSNKVTEKGKYVELRCDPISGHTALYWYRQSLGQGPEFLIYFQGTGAADDSGLPNDRFFAVRPEGSVSTLKIQRTERGDSAVYLCASRDSEASGYTFGSGTRLTVV.

V and J are TRBV5-4 and TRBJ2-2; TRBD2 agrees at 9 bases. J lost 0 bases, V lost 0 bases, and 3 bases had no gene match. The germline CDR1 and CDR2 sequences are SGHNT and YYREEE (reference sequence). The CDR3 length is 17 residues. The CDR3 reads CASSLEASGTNTGELFF. The CDR3 region has the DNA TGTGCCAGCAGCTTGGAGGCTAGCGGGACGAACACCGGGGAGCTGTTTTTT.

The chain joins TRBV7-6 to TRBJ2-3; D gene unclear. V was cut by 3 bases and J by 1 base, with 8 bases left in between. CDR3 length equals 14 residues. Germline values: CDR1 SGHVS, CDR2 FNYEAQ. The CDR3 DNA reads TGTGCCAGCAGCTTGACTCAAGGCACAGATACGCAGTATTTT. Its translation: CASSLTQGTDTQYF. Variable domain in full (rest from reference TRBV7-6 and TRBJ2-3): GAGVSQSPRYKVTKRGQDVALRCDPISGHVSLYWYRQALGQGPEFLTYFNYEAQQDKSGLPNDRFSAERPEGSISTLTIQRTEQRDSAMYRCASSLTQGTDTQYFGPGTRLTVL.

The V call is TRBV5-1, the J call TRBJ2-7, with 7 nucleotides matching TRBD1. The CDR3 covers 15 residues. Germline CDR1 reads SGHRS; CDR2 reads YFSETQ. J gave up 5 bases and V 0 bases, and 8 bases lay outside the gene matches. This chain's CDR3 is CASSLGGTVNHEQYF. CDR3 bases: TGCGCCAGCAGCTTGGGGGGGACAGTTAACCACGAGCAGTACTTC.

The CDR3 protein is CASSYSPDRFAGGYTF. CDR3 DNA: TGTGCCAGCAGTTACAGCCCGGACAGATTCGCTGGAGGCTACACCTTC. The V gene is TRBV6-5, the J gene TRBJ1-2, with D possibly being TRBD1 (6 bases). Germline CDR1 MNHEY, CDR2 SVGAGI. The CDR3 totals 16 residues. V was pared by 2 bases and J by 8 bases, with 21 bases between.

J is TRBJ1-6 and V is TRBV6-1; 8 bases map to TRBD1. This CDR3 spans 14 amino acids. V was pared by 10 bases and J by 8 bases, with 10 bases of the junction left unmatched. CDR1 MNHNS and CDR2 SASEGT come from the germline V gene. CDR3 coding DNA: TGTGCCATCGAAGCCCAGACAGGGGATTCACCCCTCCACTTT. Translating gives CAIEAQTGDSPLHF.

The chain uses TRBV27 and TRBJ2-2; 7 bases are a match to TRBD1. CDR1 is MNHEY, CDR2 SMNVEV, per germline (reference sequence). This CDR3 region has 16 residues. Losses at the gene ends were 2 bases for V and 4 bases for J; bases not matched to a gene: 7. CDR3 amino acids: CASSLLGQTTTGELFF. CDR3 DNA sequence: TGTGCCAGCAGTTTACTGGGACAGACGACCACCGGGGAGCTGTTTTTT.

This chain links TRBV5-1 with TRBJ2-7, with a weak D call TRBD2 (5 bases). The CDR3 is 14 amino acids. V lost 3 bases and J 2 bases, leaving 12 bases between the germline ends. Germline CDR1 and CDR2: SGHRS and YFSETQ. The CDR3 region is CASSSDSGAYEQYF. In DNA, the CDR3 is TGCGCCAGCAGCTCGGACTCGGGCGCCTACGAGCAGTACTTC.

CDR3: CASSPVAGVGTDTQYF. The DNA of the CDR3 is TGCGCCAGCAGCCCCGTAGCGGGAGTTGGTACAGATACGCAGTATTTT. This chain connects TRBV5-1 to TRBJ2-3; 9 bases are a match to TRBD2. V lost 4 bases, J lost 3 bases, and 9 bases stayed unmatched. The CDR3 length is 16 residues. Germline values: CDR1 SGHRS, CDR2 YFSETQ.

The chain has TRBV9 and TRBJ2-2; TRBD1 agrees at 7 bases. CDR1 SGDLS and CDR2 YYNGEE come from the germline V gene. This CDR3 has 13 amino acids. V was clipped by 4 bases and J by 5 bases; unmatched bases: 2. The CDR3 nucleotides are TGTGCCAGCAGCCTACAGGGGACCGGGGAGCTGTTTTTT. Translation gives CASSLQGTGELFF.

The rearrangement links TRBV5-4 to TRBJ1-1, with a tentative D call TRBD1 (5 bases). With 0 bases removed from V and 3 bases from J, the gap between germline ends came to 12 bases. Germline CDR1 and CDR2: SGHNT and YYREEE (reference sequence). The CDR3 runs 15 residues. CDR3 coding DNA: TGTGCCAGCAGCTTGGAAAGGGGTGGGCACACTGAAGCTTTCTTT. Encoded protein: CASSLERGGHTEAFF.

The chain links TRBV6-5 to TRBJ2-1, with TRBD2 matching 14 bases. The ends lost 11 bases at V and 5 bases at J; junction bases unmatched: 5. CDR3 length: 14 residues. The germline V gene has CDR1 MNHEY and CDR2 SVGAGI. The CDR3 sequence: CAQETSGRDNEQFF. CDR3 in DNA: TGTGCCCAAGAGACTAGCGGGAGGGACAATGAGCAGTTCTTC.

As regards this clone: The junction departs from germline at one end; a sequencing error may be responsible. The J gene is TRBJ2-5, the V gene TRBV29-1; D call uncertain. The CDR3 is made up of 13 amino acids. Germline-derived CDR1 and CDR2 are SQVTM and ANQGSEA. Here the CDR3 reads CSVEDYGMENQYF. The CDR3 DNA reads TGCAGCGTTGAAGATTACGGTATGGAGAACCAGTACTTC. Full variable domain (outside the CDR3, taken from reference TRBV29-1 and TRBJ2-5): SAVISQKPSRDICQRGTSLTIQCQVDSQVTMMFWYRQQPGQSLTLIATANQGSEATYESGFVIDKFPISRPNLTFSTLTVSNMSPEDSSIYLCSVEDYGMENQYFGPGTRLLVL.

V usage is TRBV27 and J usage is TRBJ2-3, with D unresolved. The CDR3 contains 14 residues. V shed 6 bases and J shed 4 bases, with 14 bases lying between them. Per the germline V gene, CDR1 is MNHEY and CDR2 is SMNVEV (reference sequence). The chain's CDR3 is CASRFSWVADTQYF. The CDR3 bases are TGTGCCAGCAGGTTTAGCTGGGTTGCAGATACGCAGTATTTT.

V usage is TRBV12-5 and J usage is TRBJ1-2, with TRBD1 matching 9 bases. Germline CDR1 and CDR2: LGHNT and FRNRAP. Trimming cost V 1 base and J 0 bases; bases outside gene matches: 9. The CDR3 consists of 18 residues. CDR3 loop: CASGLAFGQGQANYGYTF. CDR3 coding DNA: TGTGCTAGTGGTTTGGCCTTCGGACAGGGGCAAGCTAACTATGGCTACACCTTC.

To note about this clone: The germline gene is not matched at one end of the junction; a read error may be the cause. The gene calls are TRBV13 and TRBJ2-1; a possible D gene is TRBD1 (6 bases). CDR1 PRHDT and CDR2 FYEKMQ come from the germline V gene (reference sequence). CDR3 length: 15 residues. The DNA of the CDR3 is TGTGCCAGCAGCTTAGATCTGGGGGCAAACAATGGGCAGTTCTTC. Protein sequence: CASSLDLGANNGQFF.

This chain links TRBV5-1 with TRBJ2-3; TRBD2 is a possible D gene (5 bases). The CDR3 is 17 amino acids. Germline V gene sequence: CDR1 SGHRS, CDR2 YFSETQ. V lost 1 base to trimming and J lost 2 bases, with 17 bases between them. As DNA, the CDR3 is TGCGCCAGCAGCTTGAGGGCCCGGGAAGGATACACAGATACGCAGTATTTT. Translation gives CASSLRAREGYTDTQYF.

The chain links TRBV7-9 to TRBJ2-7, with 7 bases identical to TRBD2. Germline V gene sequence: CDR1 SEHNR, CDR2 FQNEAQ (reference sequence). The length of the CDR3 is 13 residues. V shed 5 bases and J 2 bases; nucleotides not matched to a gene: 3. The CDR3 DNA is TGTGCCAGCAGCCCAGGGAGGGCCTACGAGCAGTACTTC. Encoded protein: CASSPGRAYEQYF.

The chain carries TRBV5-1 and TRBJ2-1; 7 bases are shared with TRBD1. CDR1 is SGHRS and CDR2 is YFSETQ in the germline V gene. V shed 5 bases and J 12 bases; nucleotides not matched to a gene: 8. The CDR3 totals 12 residues. In DNA form, the CDR3 reads TGCGCCAGCAGTTTCACAGGGGTCGTGCAGTTCTTC. It encodes CASSFTGVVQFF.

This chain joins TRBV6-4 and TRBJ2-3; 9 bases align to TRBD2. Per germline, CDR1 MRHNA and CDR2 SNTAGT. The V and J ends lost 7 bases and 0 bases, in that order; junction bases with no gene match: 8. This CDR3 is 16 amino acids long. The CDR3 sequence is CASKRVAGESTDTQYF. The CDR3 nucleotides read TGTGCCAGCAAGAGGGTAGCGGGGGAGAGCACAGATACGCAGTATTTT.

The chain joins TRBV30 to TRBJ2-3; 8 bases match TRBD1. CDR3 length: 15 residues. Germline V gene lookup returns CDR1 GTSNPN and CDR2 SVGIG (reference sequence). The J segment lost 0 bases and the V segment lost 8 bases, leaving 10 bases of the junction unmatched. In nucleotides, the CDR3 is TGTGCCGGGCAGACAGGGGTGGCTAGCACAGATACGCAGTATTTT. It translates to CAGQTGVASTDTQYF.